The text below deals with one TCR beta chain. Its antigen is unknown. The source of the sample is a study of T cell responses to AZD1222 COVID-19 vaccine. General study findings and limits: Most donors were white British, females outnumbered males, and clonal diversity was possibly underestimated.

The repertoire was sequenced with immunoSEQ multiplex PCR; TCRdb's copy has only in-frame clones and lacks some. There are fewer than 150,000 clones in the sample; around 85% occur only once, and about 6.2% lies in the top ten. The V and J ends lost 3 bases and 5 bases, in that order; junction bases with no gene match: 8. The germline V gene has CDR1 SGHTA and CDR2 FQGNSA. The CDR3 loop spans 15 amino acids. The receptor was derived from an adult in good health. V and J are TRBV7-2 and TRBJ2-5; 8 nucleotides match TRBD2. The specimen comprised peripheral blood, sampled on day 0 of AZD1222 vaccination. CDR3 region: CASSFRGGPLETQYF. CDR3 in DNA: TGTGCCAGCAGCTTCCGGGGGGGCCCTCTGGAGACCCAGTACTTC.